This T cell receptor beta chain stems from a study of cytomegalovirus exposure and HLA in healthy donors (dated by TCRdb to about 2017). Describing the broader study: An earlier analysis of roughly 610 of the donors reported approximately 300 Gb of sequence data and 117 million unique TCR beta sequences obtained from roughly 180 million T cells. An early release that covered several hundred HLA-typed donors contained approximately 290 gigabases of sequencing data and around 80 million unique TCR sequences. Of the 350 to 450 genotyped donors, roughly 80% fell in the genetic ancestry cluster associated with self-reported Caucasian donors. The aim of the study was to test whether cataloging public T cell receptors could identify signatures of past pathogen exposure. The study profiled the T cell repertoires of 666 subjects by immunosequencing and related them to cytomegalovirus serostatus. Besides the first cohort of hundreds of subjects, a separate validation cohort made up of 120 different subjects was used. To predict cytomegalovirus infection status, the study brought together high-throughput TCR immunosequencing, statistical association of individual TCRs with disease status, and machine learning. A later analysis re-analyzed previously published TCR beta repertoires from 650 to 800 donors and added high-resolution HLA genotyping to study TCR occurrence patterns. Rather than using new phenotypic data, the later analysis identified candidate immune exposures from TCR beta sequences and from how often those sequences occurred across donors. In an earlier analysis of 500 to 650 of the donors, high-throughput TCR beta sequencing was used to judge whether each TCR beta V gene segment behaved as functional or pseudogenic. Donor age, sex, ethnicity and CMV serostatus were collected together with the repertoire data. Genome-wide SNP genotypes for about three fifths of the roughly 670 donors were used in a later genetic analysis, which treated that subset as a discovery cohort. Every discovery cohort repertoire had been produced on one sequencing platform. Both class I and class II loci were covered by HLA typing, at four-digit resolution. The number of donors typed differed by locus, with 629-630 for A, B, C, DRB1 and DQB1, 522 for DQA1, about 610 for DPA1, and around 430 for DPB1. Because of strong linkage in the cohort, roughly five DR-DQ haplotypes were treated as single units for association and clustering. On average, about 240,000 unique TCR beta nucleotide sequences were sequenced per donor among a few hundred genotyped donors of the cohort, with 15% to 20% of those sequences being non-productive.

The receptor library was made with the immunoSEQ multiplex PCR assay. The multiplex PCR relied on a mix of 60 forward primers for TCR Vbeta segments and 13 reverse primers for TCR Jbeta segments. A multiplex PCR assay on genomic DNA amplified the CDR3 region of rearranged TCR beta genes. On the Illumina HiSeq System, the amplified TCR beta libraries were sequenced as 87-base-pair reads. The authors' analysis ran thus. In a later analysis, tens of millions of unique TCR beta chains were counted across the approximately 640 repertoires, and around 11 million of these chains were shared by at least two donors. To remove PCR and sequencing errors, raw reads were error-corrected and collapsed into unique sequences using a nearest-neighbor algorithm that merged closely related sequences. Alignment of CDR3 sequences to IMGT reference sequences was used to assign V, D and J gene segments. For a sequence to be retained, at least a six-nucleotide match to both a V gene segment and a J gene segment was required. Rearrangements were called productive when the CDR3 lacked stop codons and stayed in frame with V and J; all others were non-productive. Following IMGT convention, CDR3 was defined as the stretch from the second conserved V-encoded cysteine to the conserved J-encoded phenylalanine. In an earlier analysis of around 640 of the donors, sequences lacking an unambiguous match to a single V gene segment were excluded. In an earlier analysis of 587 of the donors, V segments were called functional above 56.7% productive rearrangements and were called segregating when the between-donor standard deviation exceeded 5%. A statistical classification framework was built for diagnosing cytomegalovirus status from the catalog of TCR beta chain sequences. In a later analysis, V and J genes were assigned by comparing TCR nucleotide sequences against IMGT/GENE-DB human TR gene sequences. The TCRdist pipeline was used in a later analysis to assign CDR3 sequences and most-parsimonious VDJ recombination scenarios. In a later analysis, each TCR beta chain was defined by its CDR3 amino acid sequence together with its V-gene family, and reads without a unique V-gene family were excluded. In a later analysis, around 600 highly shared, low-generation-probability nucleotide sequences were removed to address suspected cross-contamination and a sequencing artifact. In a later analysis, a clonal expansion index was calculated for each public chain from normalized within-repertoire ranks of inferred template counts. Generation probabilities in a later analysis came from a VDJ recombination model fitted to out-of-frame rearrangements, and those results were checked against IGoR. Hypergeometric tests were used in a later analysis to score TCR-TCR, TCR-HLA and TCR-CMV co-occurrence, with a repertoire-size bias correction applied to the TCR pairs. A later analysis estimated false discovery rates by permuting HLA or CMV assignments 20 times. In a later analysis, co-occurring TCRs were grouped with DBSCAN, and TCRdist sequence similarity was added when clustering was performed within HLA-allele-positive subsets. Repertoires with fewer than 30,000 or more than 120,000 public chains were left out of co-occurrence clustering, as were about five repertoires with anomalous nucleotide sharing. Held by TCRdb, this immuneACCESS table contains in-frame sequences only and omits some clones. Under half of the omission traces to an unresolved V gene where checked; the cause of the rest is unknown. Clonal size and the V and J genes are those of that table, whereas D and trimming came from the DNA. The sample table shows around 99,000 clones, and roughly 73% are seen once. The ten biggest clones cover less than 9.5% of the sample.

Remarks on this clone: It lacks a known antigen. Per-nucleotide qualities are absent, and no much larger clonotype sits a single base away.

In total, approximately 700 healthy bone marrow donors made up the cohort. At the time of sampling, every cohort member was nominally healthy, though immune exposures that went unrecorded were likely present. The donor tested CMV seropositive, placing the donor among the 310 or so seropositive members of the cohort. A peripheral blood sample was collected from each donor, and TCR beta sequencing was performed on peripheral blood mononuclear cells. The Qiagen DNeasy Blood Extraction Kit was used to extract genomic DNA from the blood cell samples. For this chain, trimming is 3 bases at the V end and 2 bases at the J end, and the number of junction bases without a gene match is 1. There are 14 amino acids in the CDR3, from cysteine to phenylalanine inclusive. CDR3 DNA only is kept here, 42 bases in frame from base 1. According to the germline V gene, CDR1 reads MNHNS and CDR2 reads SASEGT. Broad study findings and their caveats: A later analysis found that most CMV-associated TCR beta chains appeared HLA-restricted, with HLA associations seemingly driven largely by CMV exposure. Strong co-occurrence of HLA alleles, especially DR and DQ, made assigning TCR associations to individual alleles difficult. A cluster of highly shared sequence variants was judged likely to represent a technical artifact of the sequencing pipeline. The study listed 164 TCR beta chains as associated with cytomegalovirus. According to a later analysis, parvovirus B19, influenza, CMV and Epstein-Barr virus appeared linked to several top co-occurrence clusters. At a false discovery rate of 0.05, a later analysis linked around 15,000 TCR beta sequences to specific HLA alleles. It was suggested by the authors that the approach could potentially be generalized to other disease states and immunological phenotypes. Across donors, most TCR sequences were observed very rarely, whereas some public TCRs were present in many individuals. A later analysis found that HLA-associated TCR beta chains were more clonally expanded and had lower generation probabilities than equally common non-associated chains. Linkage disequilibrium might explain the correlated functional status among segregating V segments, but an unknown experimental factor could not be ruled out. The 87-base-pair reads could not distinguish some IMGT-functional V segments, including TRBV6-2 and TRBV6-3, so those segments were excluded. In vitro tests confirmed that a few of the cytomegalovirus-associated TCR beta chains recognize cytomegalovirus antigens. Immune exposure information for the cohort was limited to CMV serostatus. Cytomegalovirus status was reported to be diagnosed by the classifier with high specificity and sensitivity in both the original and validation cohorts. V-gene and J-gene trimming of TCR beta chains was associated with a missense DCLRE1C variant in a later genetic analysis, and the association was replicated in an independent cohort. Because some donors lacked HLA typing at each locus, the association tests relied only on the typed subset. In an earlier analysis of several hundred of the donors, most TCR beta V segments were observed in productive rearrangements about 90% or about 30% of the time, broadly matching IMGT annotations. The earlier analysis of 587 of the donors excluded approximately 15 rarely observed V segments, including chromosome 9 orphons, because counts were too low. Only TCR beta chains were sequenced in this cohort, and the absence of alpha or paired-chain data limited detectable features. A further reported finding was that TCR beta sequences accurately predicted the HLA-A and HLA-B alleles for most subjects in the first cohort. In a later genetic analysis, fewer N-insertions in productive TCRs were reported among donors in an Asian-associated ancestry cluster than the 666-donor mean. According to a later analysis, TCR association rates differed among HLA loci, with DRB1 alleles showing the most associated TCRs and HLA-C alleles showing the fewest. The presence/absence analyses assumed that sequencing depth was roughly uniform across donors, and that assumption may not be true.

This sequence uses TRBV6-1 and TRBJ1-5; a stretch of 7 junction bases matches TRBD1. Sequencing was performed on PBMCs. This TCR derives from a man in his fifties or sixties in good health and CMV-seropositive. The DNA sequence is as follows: TGTGCCAGCAGTGATGACAGGGGCAATCAGCCCCAGCATTTT. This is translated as CASSDDRGNQPQHF.